This T cell receptor (beta chain) was sequenced during a study of blood T cell repertoires in COVID-19. Using immunoSEQ multiplex PCR, the repertoire was profiled, and TCRdb retains in-frame clones only, with some absent. The sample consists of about 370,000 clones, roughly nine tenths of them appearing once. The CDR3 is made up of 14 amino acids. CDR1 LNHDA and CDR2 SQIVND come from the germline V gene (reference sequence). V was clipped by 7 bases and J by 4 bases, with 14 bases between them. The TCR sequence derives from a young man who had recovered from COVID-19. The chain joins TRBV19 to TRBJ1-3; D uncertain. Sequencing input: PBMCs or T cells enriched from blood (not recorded which). CDR3 in amino acids: CASTFSGGGNTIYF. The CDR3 DNA is TGTGCCAGTACGTTCTCGGGAGGAGGAAACACCATATATTTT.